This entry lists 10 T cell receptor beta chains sequenced from one sample in a study of tumor and adjacent non-tumor tissue in lung cancer. The template was RNA from unsorted bulk tissue. The normal lung tissue was taken more than 3 cm from the tumor edge. TCRbeta libraries were built with three rounds of nested PCR, modified from ARM-PCR. TCRdb used MiXCR to reprocess the multiplex PCR reads, holding one entry per CDR3 protein. Among around 40,000 distinct CDR3 sequences listed, about three fifths were seen once. Source material: distant non-tumor lung tissue. Receptors were obtained from a man aged 45-65 years with non-small cell lung cancer.

Remarks on this clonotype: A single base separates this from a much larger clone, so it may be a read error. This chain uses TRBV7-2 with TRBJ2-1, with D maybe TRBD2 (6 bases). With 5 bases removed from V and 9 bases from J, the gap between germline ends came to 14 bases. The CDR3 extends over 13 amino acids. Germline CDR1 is SGHTA and CDR2 is FQGNSA. CDR3 DNA: TGTGCCAGCAGCCCCTCGGGAGCCGGTGAGCAGTTCTTC. Its protein product is CASSPSGAGEQFF. Full variable domain (missing parts from reference TRBV7-2 and TRBJ2-1): GAGVSQSPSNKVTEKGKDVELRCDPISGHTALYWYRQSLGQGLEFLIYFQGNSAPDKSGLPSDRFSAERTGGSVSTLTIQRTQQEDSAVYLCASSPSGAGEQFFGPGTRLTVL.

Notes on this clonotype: Since the CDR3 does not end with the conserved phenylalanine or tryptophan, this likely comes from a read error. The chain couples TRBV4-1 to TRBJ1-2; D unresolved. This CDR3 has 18 residues. Germline V gene sequence: CDR1 MGHRA, CDR2 YSYEKL. Written as DNA, the CDR3 is TGCGCCAGCAGCCAAGATATTTGGTCGGGTTTATCTAACTATGCCTACACCTCC. Translating it yields CASSQDIWSGLSNYAYTS.

V gene TRBV19 combines with J gene TRBJ1-1; 9 bases are a match to TRBD1. The germline gives CDR1 LNHDA, CDR2 SQIVND (reference sequence). The CDR3 runs to 14 residues. CDR3 nucleotides: TGTTCCCCCTACACAGGGGGCCTACACACTGAAGCTTTCTTT. Its protein is CSPYTGGLHTEAFF.

V and J are TRBV5-5 and TRBJ2-5; TRBD2 agrees at 8 bases. CDR3 size: 17 residues. Trimming took 1 base from V and 0 from J; bases not matched to a gene: 8. Germline V gives CDR1 SGHKS, CDR2 YYEKEE (reference sequence). CDR3 in amino acids: CASSLRPAGEYQETQYF. The CDR3, as DNA: TGTGCCAGCAGCTTGAGGCCAGCGGGGGAGTACCAAGAGACCCAGTACTTC.

Points on this clonotype: At one end the junction does not follow the germline gene, possibly because of a read error. The rearrangement joins TRBV11-1 to TRBJ2-3; D remains ambiguous. The germline CDR1 and CDR2 sequences are SGHAT and FQDESV (reference sequence). This CDR3 region has 16 residues. The CDR3, as DNA: TGTGCCAGCAGCTTATCCCCTCAAGGGAACACAAATACGCAGTATTTT. Translating gives CASSLSPQGNTNTQYF.

In regard to this clonotype: With a much larger clone just one base away, this may be a read error. This chain links TRBV5-5 with TRBJ1-5; D uncertain. Trimming removed 4 bases at V and 4 bases at J, with 12 bases between. Germline loops: CDR1 SGHKS, CDR2 YYEKEE (reference sequence). CDR3 length: 14 residues. CDR3 amino acids: CASSMGTENQPQHF. The DNA of the CDR3 is TGTGCCAGCAGCATGGGAACGGAGAATCAGCCCCAGCATTTT.

A single count supports this clonotype. The chain is built from TRBV4-2 and TRBJ1-6, with D maybe TRBD1 (6 bases). Germline V CDR1 and CDR2: LGHNA, YNFKEQ. Trimming removed 8 bases from V and 5 bases from J, with 16 bases in between. The length of the CDR3 is 15 residues. CDR3 loop: CASGRGGTNNSPLHF. The CDR3, as DNA: TGTGCCAGCGGCCGAGGGGGGACTAATAATTCACCCCTCCACTTT.

A word on this clonotype: Just one base apart from a much larger clone, this may be a read error. The chain recombines TRBV5-6 with TRBJ2-5; 8 bases map to TRBD1. The CDR3 sequence is 16 residues long. Looked up from germline, CDR1 is SGHDT and CDR2 is YYEEEE. The CDR3 sequence: CANSLSGQGKEETQYF. For the CDR3, the DNA is TGTGCCAACAGCTTATCAGGACAGGGAAAAGAGGAGACCCAGTACTTC.

With regard to this clonotype: As the CDR3 is not closed by the conserved phenylalanine or tryptophan, this likely results from a read error. The chain has TRBV12-3 or TRBV12-4 and TRBJ1-6; TRBD1 matches at 7 bases. V lost 5 bases, J lost 9 bases, and 7 bases stayed unmatched. The CDR3 runs to 14 residues. DNA of the CDR3: TGTGCCAGCAGTACCGGAACAGGGGTTTCACCCCTCCACCTT. Its translation: CASSTGTGVSPLHL.

Comment on this clonotype: This may stem from a read error, because a much larger clone lies one nucleotide away. This chain uses TRBV5-6 with TRBJ1-1, with D hard to call. Trimming shortened V by 8 bases and J by 4 bases, and 12 bases separated the two germline ends. Germline V gene data show CDR1 as SGHDT and CDR2 as YYEEEE. The CDR3 is 12 residues long. CDR3 sequence: CASVRWGTEAFF. DNA of the CDR3: TGTGCCAGTGTACGATGGGGCACTGAAGCTTTCTTT.